The 19 T cell receptor beta chains presented below share a single source sample, sequenced in a study of T cell changes during pregnancy in multiple sclerosis. TCRdb's copy holds only in-frame clones and misses some; the assay was immunoSEQ multiplex PCR. The data show 40,000 to 45,000 clones, under 95% seen once. The material was CD4+ T cells from peripheral blood mononuclear cells, obtained in the third trimester of pregnancy. The receptors here all came from a female donor with multiple sclerosis, enrolled in a pregnancy study.

The V and J genes are TRBV7-9 and TRBJ2-7; D is perhaps TRBD1 (5 bases). CDR1 is SEHNR and CDR2 is FQNEAQ in the germline V gene (reference sequence). This CDR3 has 14 residues. The V end lost 4 bases, the J end lost 0 bases, and 10 bases lay between the germline ends. CDR3 loop: CASSSREYSYEQYF. CDR3 DNA sequence: TGTGCCAGCAGCTCCAGGGAATACTCCTACGAGCAGTACTTC.

The rearrangement links TRBV11-3 to TRBJ1-4, with D perhaps matching TRBD1 (6 bases). CDR3 length equals 17 residues. From germline, CDR1 is SGHNT and CDR2 YENEEA. V was pared by 4 bases and J by 3 bases, with 18 bases between. Written as DNA, the CDR3 is TGTGCCAGCAGCTCCCAACTCGGGGCAGGGGCTAATGAAAAACTGTTTTTT. It translates to CASSSQLGAGANEKLFF.

The chain carries TRBV28 and TRBJ1-6; the D gene is possibly TRBD1 (6 bases). CDR3 length: 14 residues. V lost 5 bases to trimming and J lost 10 bases, with 15 bases between them. Germline V gene lookup returns CDR1 MDHEN and CDR2 SYDVKM. CDR3 amino acids: CASSGTPSASPLHF. CDR3 sequence (DNA): TGTGCCAGCAGTGGGACACCCTCTGCCTCACCCCTCCACTTT. Full variable domain (rest looked up from reference TRBV28 and TRBJ1-6): DVKVTQSSRYLVKRTGEKVFLECVQDMDHENMFWYRQDPGLGLRLIYFSYDVKMKEKGDIPEGYSVSREKKERFSLILESASTNQTSMYLCASSGTPSASPLHFGNGTRLTVT.

This chain connects TRBV18 to TRBJ2-3, with D perhaps matching TRBD1 (6 bases). This CDR3 has 17 amino acids. Germline CDR1 and CDR2: KGHSH and LQKENI. V was shortened by 0 bases and J by 4 bases, with 17 bases between the two germline ends. CDR3 region: CASSPPIAGERADTQYF. As DNA, the CDR3 is TGTGCCAGCTCACCACCGATTGCAGGGGAAAGGGCAGATACGCAGTATTTT.

A single count supports this clone. The rearrangement uses TRBV10-3 and TRBJ2-7; tentatively, D is TRBD2 (5 bases). The V end was cut by 6 bases, the J end by 0 bases, with 12 bases between. Germline-derived CDR1 and CDR2 are ENHRY and SYGVKD. CDR3 length equals 14 residues. CDR3 sequence: CAISREKASYEQYF. CDR3 nucleotide sequence: TGTGCCATCAGCCGGGAAAAAGCCTCCTACGAGCAGTACTTC.

The gene calls are TRBV7-6 and TRBJ2-5; D is perhaps TRBD2 (6 bases). CDR1 is SGHVS and CDR2 is FNYEAQ in the germline V gene. With 1 base removed from V and 1 base from J, the gap between germline ends came to 10 bases. The CDR3 length is 15 residues. This chain's CDR3 is CASSLGGDGQETQYF. The CDR3, as DNA: TGTGCCAGCAGCTTAGGGGGGGACGGCCAAGAGACCCAGTACTTC.

The chain recombines TRBV7-9 with TRBJ2-5; 7 bases are a match to TRBD1. CDR1 is SEHNR, CDR2 FQNEAQ, per germline (reference sequence). Trimming cost V 7 bases and J 3 bases; bases outside gene matches: 11. CDR3 length: 15 amino acids. The DNA of the CDR3 is TGTGCCAGCACCGAATGGGCAGGGGGAAAAGAGACCCAGTACTTC. As protein: CASTEWAGGKETQYF.

The V and J genes are TRBV6-6 and TRBJ2-7; a weak D match, TRBD2 (6 bases). CDR1 and CDR2 from the germline V gene are MNHNY and SVGAGI (reference sequence). V lost 7 bases and J lost 3, with 13 bases in between. The CDR3 is made up of 13 amino acids. In DNA form, the CDR3 reads TGTGCCAGCAATACGGGACTCCGCTACGAGCAGTACTTC. Its protein product is CASNTGLRYEQYF.

The chain links TRBV14 to TRBJ2-5; possible D gene TRBD2, 6 bases. CDR3 length: 14 amino acids. CDR1 SGHDN and CDR2 FVKESK come from the germline V gene. V gave up 5 bases and J gave up 5 bases, with 15 bases separating them. The CDR3 region has the DNA TGTGCCAGCAGCGCCAGAGCCGGGGGTGAGACCCAGTACTTC. Its translation: CASSARAGGETQYF.

As for this clone: Germline is not matched at one junction end, which may reflect a read error. V usage is TRBV9 and J usage is TRBJ2-3, with TRBD2 matching over 15 bases. The germline V gene has CDR1 SGDLS and CDR2 YYNGEE. This CDR3 region has 17 residues. The CDR3 loop is CASSTGTSGRSIDTQYF. For the CDR3, the DNA is TGTGCCAGCAGCACCGGGACTAGCGGGAGGAGCATAGATACGCAGTATTTT.

The genes are TRBV27 and TRBJ2-7, with a weak D call TRBD2 (6 bases). Trimming shortened V by 5 bases and J by 10 bases, and 15 bases separated the two germline ends. Germline CDR1 and CDR2: MNHEY and SMNVEV (reference sequence). The CDR3 spans 12 residues. CDR3 protein: CASSPTGSFQYF. The DNA of the CDR3 is TGTGCCAGCAGTCCAACCGGGAGCTTCCAGTACTTC.

The chain employs TRBV6-5 and TRBJ1-1; TRBD1 agrees at 7 bases. The junction had 8 bases not matched to a gene; V was cut back by 5 bases and J by 8 bases. The CDR3 sequence is 13 residues long. The germline V gene has CDR1 MNHEY and CDR2 SVGAGI. As DNA, the CDR3 is TGTGCCAGCAGTCCCCCGGGACAGATAGAAGCTTTCTTT. This translates into CASSPPGQIEAFF.

The chain combines TRBV19 with TRBJ1-1; D uncertain. CDR1 is LNHDA and CDR2 is SQIVND in the germline V gene (reference sequence). Trimming left V 4 bases short and J 2 bases short, with 5 bases between. The CDR3 is 12 amino acids. DNA for the CDR3: TGTGCCAGTAGTAACAGAAACACTGAAGCTTTCTTT. Its translation is CASSNRNTEAFF. Full variable domain (outside the CDR3, taken from reference TRBV19 and TRBJ1-1): DGGITQSPKYLFRKEGQNVTLSCEQNLNHDAMYWYRQDPGQGLRLIYYSQIVNDFQKGDIAEGYSVSREKKESFPLTVTSAQKNPTAFYLCASSNRNTEAFFGQGTRLTVV.

The chain recombines TRBV5-6 with TRBJ2-1; TRBD2 might be the D (7 bases). Trimming pared 5 bases from V and 5 bases from J, leaving 17 bases between. The CDR3 extends over 15 amino acids. In germline, CDR1 is SGHDT, CDR2 YYEEEE. The CDR3 region has the DNA TGTGCCAGCAGGAAAAGGGGGGGTACTAACAATGAGCAGTTCTTC. Encoded protein: CASRKRGGTNNEQFF.

The chain joins TRBV28 to TRBJ1-5; 8 bases align to TRBD1. The CDR3 length is 18 residues. Losses at the gene ends were 2 bases for V and 1 base for J; bases not matched to a gene: 10. The germline V gene encodes CDR1 MDHEN and CDR2 SYDVKM. CDR3 protein: CASSLRAGGAPSNQPQHF. In nucleotides, the CDR3 is TGTGCCAGCAGTTTAAGGGCAGGGGGCGCCCCGAGCAATCAGCCCCAGCATTTT.

The chain recombines TRBV5-8 with TRBJ1-5, with D maybe TRBD1 (5 bases). CDR1 and CDR2 from the germline V gene are SGHTS and YDEGEE. The CDR3 consists of 15 residues. V was cut by 0 bases and J by 1 base, with 8 bases left in between. Written as DNA, the CDR3 is TGTGCCAGCAGCTTGGGGGGCTGGAGCAATCAGCCCCAGCATTTT. Protein product: CASSLGGWSNQPQHF.

The rearrangement links TRBV6-6 to TRBJ2-1; 13 bases are shared with TRBD2. The ends lost 5 bases at V and 6 bases at J; junction bases unmatched: 1. This CDR3 is 14 amino acids long. Per the germline V gene, CDR1 is MNHNY and CDR2 is SVGAGI (reference sequence). In DNA form, the CDR3 reads TGTGCCAGCAGTGGACTAGCGGGAGCCAATGAGCAGTTCTTC. It codes for CASSGLAGANEQFF.

This clone was found once. The chain links TRBV11-2 to TRBJ2-2, with no clear D. CDR1 and CDR2 (germline): SGHAT, FQNNGV. This CDR3 is built from 14 residues. The V end lost 1 base, the J end lost 0 bases, and 3 bases lay between the germline ends. The DNA for the CDR3 is TGTGCCAGCAGCTTAGCCGCGAACACCGGGGAGCTGTTTTTT. It encodes CASSLAANTGELFF.

This clone was seen only a few times. CDR3 nucleotides: TGTGCCAGCAGTGCGGGTTGGAACACTGAAGCTTTCTTT. It encodes CASSAGWNTEAFF. J is TRBJ1-1 and V is TRBV6-1; D not certain. With 4 bases removed from V and 1 base from J, the gap between germline ends came to 7 bases. Germline CDR1 and CDR2: MNHNS and SASEGT. This CDR3 has 13 residues.